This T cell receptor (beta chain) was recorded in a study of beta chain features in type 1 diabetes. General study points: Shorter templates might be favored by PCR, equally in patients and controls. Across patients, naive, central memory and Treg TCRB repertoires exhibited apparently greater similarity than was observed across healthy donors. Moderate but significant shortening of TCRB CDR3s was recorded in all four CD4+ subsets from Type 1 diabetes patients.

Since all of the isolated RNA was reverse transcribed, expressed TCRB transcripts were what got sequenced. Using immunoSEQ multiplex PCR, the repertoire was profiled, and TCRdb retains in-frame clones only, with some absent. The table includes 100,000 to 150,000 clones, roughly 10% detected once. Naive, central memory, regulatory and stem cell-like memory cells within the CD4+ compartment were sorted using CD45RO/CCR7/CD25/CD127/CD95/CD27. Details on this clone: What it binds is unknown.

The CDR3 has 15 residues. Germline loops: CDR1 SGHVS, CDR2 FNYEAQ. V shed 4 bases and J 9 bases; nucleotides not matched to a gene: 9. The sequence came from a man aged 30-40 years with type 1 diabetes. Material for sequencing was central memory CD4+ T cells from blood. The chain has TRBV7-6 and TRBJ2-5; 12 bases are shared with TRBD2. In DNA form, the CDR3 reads TGTGCCAGCAGCTCTACTAGCGGGGGGTCCAGGGCCCAGTACTTC. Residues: CASSSTSGGSRAQYF.